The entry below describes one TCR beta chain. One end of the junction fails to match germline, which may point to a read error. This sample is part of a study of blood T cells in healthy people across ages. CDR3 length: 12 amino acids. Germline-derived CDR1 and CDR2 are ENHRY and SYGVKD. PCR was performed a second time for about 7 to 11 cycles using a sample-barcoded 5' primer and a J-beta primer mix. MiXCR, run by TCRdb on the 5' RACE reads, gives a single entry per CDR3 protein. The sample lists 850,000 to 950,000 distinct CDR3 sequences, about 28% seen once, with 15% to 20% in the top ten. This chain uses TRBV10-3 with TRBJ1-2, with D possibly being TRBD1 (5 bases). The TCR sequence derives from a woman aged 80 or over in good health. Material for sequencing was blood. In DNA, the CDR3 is TGTGCCGTCAGTGGACAAAACTATGGCTACACCTTC. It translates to CAVSGQNYGYTF.